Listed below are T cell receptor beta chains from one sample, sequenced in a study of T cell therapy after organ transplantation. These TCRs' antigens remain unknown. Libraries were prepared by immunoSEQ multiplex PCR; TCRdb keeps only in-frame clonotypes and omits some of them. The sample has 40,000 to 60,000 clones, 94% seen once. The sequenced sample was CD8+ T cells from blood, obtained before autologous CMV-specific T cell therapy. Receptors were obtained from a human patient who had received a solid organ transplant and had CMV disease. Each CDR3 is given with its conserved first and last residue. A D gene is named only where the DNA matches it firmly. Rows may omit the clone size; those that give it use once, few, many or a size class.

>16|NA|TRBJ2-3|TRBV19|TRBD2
CASSIVGLAGTDTQYF
TGTGCCAGTAGTATTGTGGGACTAGCGGGCACAGATACGCAGTATTTT
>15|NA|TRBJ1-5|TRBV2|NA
CASSVFSGFNQPQHF
TGTGCCAGCAGTGTTTTCTCAGGATTCAATCAGCCCCAGCATTTT
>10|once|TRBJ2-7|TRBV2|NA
CASYLVWQYF
TGTGCCAGCTACCTGGTATGGCAGTACTTC
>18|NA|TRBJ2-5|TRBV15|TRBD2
CATSRVAGGRLREETQYF
TGTGCCACCAGCAGAGTAGCGGGGGGCAGGTTACGGGAAGAGACCCAGTACTTC
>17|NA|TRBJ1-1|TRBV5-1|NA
CASSLSTGQRMNTEAFF
TGCGCCAGCAGCCTTAGTACAGGGCAGCGTATGAACACTGAAGCTTTCTTT
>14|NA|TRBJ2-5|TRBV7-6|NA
CASSLQGTEETQYF
TGTGCCAGCAGCTTACAGGGGACCGAAGAGACCCAGTACTTC
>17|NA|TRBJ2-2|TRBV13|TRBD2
CASSLGLERGHTGELFF
TGTGCCAGCAGCTTAGGCCTTGAGCGGGGGCACACCGGGGAGCTGTTTTTT
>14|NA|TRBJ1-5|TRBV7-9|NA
CASSLGPGSPPQHF
TGTGCCAGCAGCTTAGGGCCGGGGTCGCCGCCCCAGCATTTT
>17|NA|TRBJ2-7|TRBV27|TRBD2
CASSVPTKAGGSYEQYF
TGTGCCAGCAGCGTCCCAACCAAAGCGGGAGGTTCCTACGAGCAGTACTTC
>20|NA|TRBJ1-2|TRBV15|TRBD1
CATSTHNLGQESLANYGYTF
TGTGCCACCAGCACTCACAACCTGGGACAGGAAAGCTTAGCTAACTATGGCTACACCTTC
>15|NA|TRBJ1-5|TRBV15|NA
CATSSEIQGNQPQHF
TGTGCCACCAGCAGCGAAATACAGGGCAATCAGCCCCAGCATTTT
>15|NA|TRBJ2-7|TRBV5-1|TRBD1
CASSQGQGARYEQYF
TGCGCCAGCAGCCAGGGACAGGGGGCAAGGTACGAGCAGTACTTC
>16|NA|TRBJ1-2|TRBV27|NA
CASSSPHQTPLRGYTF
TGTGCCAGCAGTTCTCCCCACCAGACACCTTTGAGGGGCTACACCTTC
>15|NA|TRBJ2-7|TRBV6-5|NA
CASRLLSGGGNEQYF
TGTGCCAGCAGGCTACTTTCGGGGGGCGGCAACGAGCAGTACTTC
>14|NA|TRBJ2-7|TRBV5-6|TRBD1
CASSSTGDTYEQYF
TGTGCCAGCAGCTCGACAGGGGATACCTACGAGCAGTACTTC
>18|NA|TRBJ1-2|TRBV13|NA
CASSLGGQEVLRNYGYTF
TGTGCCAGCAGCTTAGGGGGACAAGAAGTCTTGAGGAACTATGGCTACACCTTC
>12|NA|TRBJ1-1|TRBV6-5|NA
CATEQGPTEAFF
TGTGCCACAGAACAGGGTCCCACTGAAGCTTTCTTT
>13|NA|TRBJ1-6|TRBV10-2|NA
CASSLGGDSPLHF
TGCGCCAGCAGTTTAGGGGGGGATTCACCCCTCCACTTT
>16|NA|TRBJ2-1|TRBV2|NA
CASSLQAGAPYNEQFF
TGTGCCAGCAGCCTACAGGCGGGGGCCCCTTACAATGAGCAGTTCTTC
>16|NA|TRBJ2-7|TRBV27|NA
CASSSSSGAGSYEQYF
TGTGCCAGCAGTTCCTCCTCGGGAGCTGGGAGCTACGAGCAGTACTTC
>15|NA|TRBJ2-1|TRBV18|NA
CASSPLPGKVDEQFF
TGTGCCAGCTCACCACTACCGGGCAAAGTAGATGAGCAGTTCTTC
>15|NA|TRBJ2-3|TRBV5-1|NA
CASSLEGGIADTQYF
TGCGCCAGCAGCTTGGAAGGCGGGATCGCAGATACGCAGTATTTT
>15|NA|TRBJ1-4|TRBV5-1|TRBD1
CASSLDGTAYEKLFF
TGCGCCAGCAGCTTGGACGGGACAGCCTATGAAAAACTGTTTTTT
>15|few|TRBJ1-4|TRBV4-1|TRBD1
CASSQTTGVGEKLFF
TGCGCCAGCAGCCAGACCACAGGGGTCGGGGAAAAACTGTTTTTT
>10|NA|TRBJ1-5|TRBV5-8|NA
CASSSTAQHF
TGTGCCAGCAGTTCAACGGCCCAGCATTTT
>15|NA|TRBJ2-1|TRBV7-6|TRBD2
CASSPGTSDFFEQFF
TGTGCCAGCAGCCCCGGGACTAGCGATTTCTTTGAGCAGTTCTTC
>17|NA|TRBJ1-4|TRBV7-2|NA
CASSRPLSELDGEKLFF
TGTGCCAGCAGCCGACCCCTTAGCGAACTTGATGGTGAAAAACTGTTTTTT
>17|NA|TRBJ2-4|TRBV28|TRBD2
CASTTPLADIAKNIQYF
TGTGCCAGCACCACCCCGCTAGCGGACATAGCCAAAAACATTCAGTACTTC
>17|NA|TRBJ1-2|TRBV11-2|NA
CASTPFLGPTGSNGYTF
TGTGCCAGCACCCCATTCCTGGGCCCCACAGGGTCCAATGGCTACACCTTC
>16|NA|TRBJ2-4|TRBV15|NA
CATSRDGAGGADIQYF
TGTGCCACCAGCAGAGATGGGGCCGGGGGCGCAGACATTCAGTACTTC
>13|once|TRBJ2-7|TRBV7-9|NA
CASSQLQGREQYF
TGTGCCAGCAGCCAACTACAGGGGAGGGAGCAGTACTTC
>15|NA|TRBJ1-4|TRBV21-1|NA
CASRRGYATNEKLFF
TGTGCCAGCCGCCGGGGTTATGCAACTAATGAAAAACTGTTTTTT
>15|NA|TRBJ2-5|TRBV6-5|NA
CASSYGGGSGETQYF
TGTGCCAGCAGTTACGGCGGAGGGTCGGGAGAGACCCAGTACTTC
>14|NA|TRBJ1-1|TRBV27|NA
CASSHGDTLTEAFF
TGTGCCAGCAGCCATGGTGACACCCTCACTGAAGCTTTCTTT
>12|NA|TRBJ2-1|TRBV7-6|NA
CASSPGSIEQFF
TGTGCCAGCAGCCCTGGGAGTATTGAGCAGTTCTTC
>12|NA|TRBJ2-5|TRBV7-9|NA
CASSLPPRSQYF
TGTGCCAGCAGCTTACCTCCCAGGTCCCAGTACTTC
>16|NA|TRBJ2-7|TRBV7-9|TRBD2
CASSLSGTSSSYEQYF
TGTGCCAGCAGCTTAAGCGGGACCTCGAGCTCCTACGAGCAGTACTTC
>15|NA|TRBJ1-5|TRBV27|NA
CASSLFIGPNQPQHF
TGTGCCAGCAGTTTATTCATCGGCCCCAATCAGCCCCAGCATTTT
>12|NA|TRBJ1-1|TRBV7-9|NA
CASSLIGTEAFF
TGTGCCAGCAGCTTAATTGGCACTGAAGCTTTCTTT
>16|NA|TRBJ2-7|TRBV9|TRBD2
CASSPRTSGTAYEQYF
TGTGCCAGCAGCCCCCGGACTAGCGGGACCGCCTACGAGCAGTACTTC
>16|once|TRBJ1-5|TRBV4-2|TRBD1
CASSQDTGEGGQPQHF
TGTGCCAGCAGCCAAGATACAGGGGAAGGTGGTCAGCCCCAGCATTTT
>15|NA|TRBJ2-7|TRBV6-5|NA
CASSYGWSDSYEQYF
TGTGCCAGCAGTTACGGTTGGAGTGATTCCTACGAGCAGTACTTC
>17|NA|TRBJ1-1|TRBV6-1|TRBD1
CASSETSGTARVTEAFF
TGTGCCAGCAGTGAAACTTCCGGGACAGCGAGGGTCACTGAAGCTTTCTTT
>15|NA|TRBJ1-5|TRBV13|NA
CASSLGPNSNQPQHF
TGTGCCAGCAGCTTAGGACCGAACTCCAATCAGCCCCAGCATTTT
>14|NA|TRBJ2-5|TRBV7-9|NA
CASTDAQGSETQYF
TGTGCCAGCACCGACGCACAGGGCAGCGAGACCCAGTACTTC
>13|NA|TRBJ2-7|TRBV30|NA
CAWSVTFSYEQYF
TGTGCCTGGAGTGTTACCTTCTCCTACGAGCAGTACTTC
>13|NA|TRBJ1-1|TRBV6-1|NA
CASSEGHYTEAFF
TGTGCCAGCAGTGAAGGACATTACACTGAAGCTTTCTTT
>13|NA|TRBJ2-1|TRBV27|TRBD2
CGSGTRNYNEQFF
TGTGGGAGCGGGACCCGAAATTACAATGAGCAGTTCTTC
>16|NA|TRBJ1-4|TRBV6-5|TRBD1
CASSSTGGGTNEKLFF
TGTGCCAGCAGTTCAACAGGGGGAGGAACTAATGAAAAACTGTTTTTT
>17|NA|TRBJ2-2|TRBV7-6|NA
CASSLVVEGVETGELFF
TGTGCCAGCAGTCTCGTGGTCGAGGGAGTAGAGACCGGGGAGCTGTTTTTT
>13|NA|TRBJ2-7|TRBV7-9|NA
CASSLDQGHEQYF
TGTGCCAGCAGCCTTGACCAGGGACACGAGCAGTACTTC
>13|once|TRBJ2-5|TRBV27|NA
CASSLDREETQYF
TGTGCCAGCAGTCTGGACAGAGAAGAGACCCAGTACTTC
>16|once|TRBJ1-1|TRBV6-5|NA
CASSYSTRRGWTEAFF
TGTGCCAGCAGTTACTCGACGAGAAGGGGATGGACTGAAGCTTTCTTT
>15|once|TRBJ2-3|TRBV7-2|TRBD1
CASSLRDRDTDTQYF
TGTGCCAGCAGCTTAAGGGACAGGGACACAGATACGCAGTATTTT
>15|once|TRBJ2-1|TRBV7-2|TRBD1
CASSLGTGIGNEQFF
TGTGCCAGCAGCTTAGGGACAGGGATTGGCAATGAGCAGTTCTTC
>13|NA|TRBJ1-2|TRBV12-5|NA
CASGLGSYYGYTF
TGTGCTAGTGGTTTGGGCAGTTATTATGGCTACACCTTC
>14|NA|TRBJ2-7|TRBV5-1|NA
CASSSWGKMNEQYF
TGCGCCAGCAGCTCGTGGGGGAAGATGAACGAGCAGTACTTC
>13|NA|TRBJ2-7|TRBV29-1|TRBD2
CSVWEGFSYEQYF
TGCAGCGTGTGGGAGGGATTCTCCTACGAGCAGTACTTC
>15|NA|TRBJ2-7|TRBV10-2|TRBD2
CASRRLAESSYEQYF
TGCGCCAGCAGGCGACTAGCGGAGAGCTCCTACGAGCAGTACTTC
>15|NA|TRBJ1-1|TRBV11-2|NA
CASSPGRRENTEAFF
TGTGCCAGCAGCCCTGGACGGAGAGAGAACACTGAAGCTTTCTTT